These 4 T cell receptor beta chains originate from one sample sequenced in a study of low-dose radiotherapy and immunotherapy resistance in tumors. Stated time point: before trial treatment. TCR amplification involved 20 to 25 PCR cycles with a constant-region primer and V-primer adapter. TCRdb passed the reads through MiXCR, listing each CDR3 protein once. The sample holds about 50,000 distinct CDR3 sequences, 12% seen once. Material: PBMCs, obtained before treatment. Receptors originate from a female donor with ovarian cancer.

In this sample, this clonotype turned up many times. J is TRBJ1-5 and V is TRBV7-4; D call uncertain. The CDR3 sequence is 16 residues long. The V and J ends lost 5 bases and 0 bases respectively, with 14 bases between them. Germline values: CDR1 SGHVT, CDR2 SQSDAQ. The CDR3: CASSLKADPSNQPQHF. The CDR3 coding sequence is TGTGCCAGCAGCCTAAAGGCAGACCCTAGCAATCAGCCCCAGCATTTT.

This clonotype was counted many times. V usage is TRBV9 and J usage is TRBJ1-3; D is unresolved. This CDR3 spans 13 amino acids. From germline, CDR1 is SGDLS and CDR2 YYNGEE. V lost 4 bases, J lost 6 bases, and 11 bases lay in between. The CDR3, as DNA: TGTGCCAGCAGCCCTGGACGGAAAAACACCATATATTTT. Translated: CASSPGRKNTIYF. Combining the CDR3 with reference TRBV9 and TRBJ1-3 gives the whole variable domain DSGVTQTPKHLITATGQRVTLRCSPRSGDLSVYWYQQSLDQGLQFLIQYYNGEERAKGNILERFSAQQFPDLHSELNLSSLELGDSALYFCASSPGRKNTIYFGEGSWLTVV.

This clonotype has ten or more counts. This chain links TRBV20-1 with TRBJ2-7; D not certain. Germline lookup yields CDR1 DFQATT and CDR2 SNEGSKA (reference sequence). The CDR3 has 12 residues. Trimming left V 0 bases short and J 2 bases short, with 5 bases between. The CDR3 region is CSARESPYEQYF. CDR3 bases: TGCAGTGCTAGAGAGTCTCCCTACGAGCAGTACTTC.

Many counts were recorded for this clonotype. This chain uses TRBV20-1 with TRBJ1-5; possible D gene TRBD1, 6 bases. The length of the CDR3 is 14 residues. V lost 3 bases and J lost 4, with 13 bases in between. Germline lookup yields CDR1 DFQATT and CDR2 SNEGSKA (reference sequence). The CDR3 is CSASGGSANQPQHF. Written as DNA, the CDR3 is TGCAGTGCTAGTGGGGGCTCCGCAAATCAGCCCCAGCATTTT.